Shown below are 14 T cell receptor beta chains from a single sample sequenced in a study of T cells after yellow fever vaccination. Each CDR3 protein gets one entry after TCRdb re-called the 5' RACE reads with MiXCR. The profile shows roughly 520,000 distinct CDR3 sequences, 21% of them singletons. Source: PBMCs, taken approximately 20 days after the first yellow fever vaccination. All receptors come from a man in his late teens or twenties who received the YFV17D yellow fever vaccine.

This clonotype was detected only a few times. This sequence joins TRBV20-1 and TRBJ2-4; 11 bases fit TRBD2. Germline values: CDR1 DFQATT, CDR2 SNEGSKA (reference sequence). Losses at the gene ends were 3 bases for V and 4 bases for J; bases not matched to a gene: 5. This CDR3 has 15 amino acids. Here the CDR3 reads CSARVAGGNKNIQYF. The CDR3 DNA sequence: TGCAGTGCTAGGGTAGCGGGGGGGAATAAAAACATTCAGTACTTC.

V gene TRBV11-2 combines with J gene TRBJ1-2, with TRBD1 as a possible D gene (5 bases). The CDR3 length is 13 residues. The ends were cut back, 5 bases at V and 8 bases at J, with 15 bases in the middle. The germline gives CDR1 SGHAT, CDR2 FQNNGV. CDR3 sequence: CASSGGTYGGYTF. In DNA, the CDR3 is TGTGCCAGCAGCGGGGGGACCTACGGGGGCTACACCTTC.

This clonotype was recorded a few times. This chain connects TRBV15 to TRBJ1-6; no firm D call. CDR1 LNHNV and CDR2 YYDKDF come from the germline V gene (reference sequence). This CDR3 is built from 14 residues. Trimming took 0 bases from V and 9 from J, leaving 9 bases between them. CDR3 residues: CATSRDRDGSPLHF. The CDR3 DNA is TGTGCCACCAGCAGAGATCGAGATGGTTCACCCCTCCACTTT.

This chain links TRBV20-1 with TRBJ1-1, with D possibly being TRBD1 (5 bases). Trimming pared 3 bases from V and 7 bases from J, leaving 6 bases between. Germline V lookup: CDR1 DFQATT, CDR2 SNEGSKA (reference sequence). CDR3 size: 10 residues. The CDR3 spells CSARDIEAFF. DNA of the CDR3: TGCAGTGCTAGGGACATTGAAGCTTTCTTT.

The chain employs TRBV11-2 and TRBJ1-1, with D possibly matching TRBD1 (6 bases). Trimming cost V 7 bases and J 7 bases, with 16 bases left between them. In germline, CDR1 is SGHAT, CDR2 FQNNGV. The CDR3 extends over 13 amino acids. CDR3 sequence: CASTKEGVIEAFF. The CDR3, as DNA: TGTGCCAGCACCAAAGAGGGGGTAATTGAAGCTTTCTTT.

This clonotype showed up just a few times. The chain combines TRBV5-1 with TRBJ1-5; 11 nucleotides agree with TRBD1. CDR1 SGHRS and CDR2 YFSETQ come from the germline V gene. This CDR3 is 15 amino acids long. The J segment lost 6 bases and the V segment lost 3 bases, leaving 5 bases of the junction unmatched. In nucleotides, the CDR3 is TGCGCCAGCAGCTCAGGACAGGGGGCCGGTCAGCCCCAGCATTTT. Protein: CASSSGQGAGQPQHF.

This clonotype was picked up one time. This chain connects TRBV20-1 to TRBJ1-6; D is undetermined. CDR1 is DFQATT and CDR2 is SNEGSKA in the germline V gene (reference sequence). The CDR3 spans 14 residues. The germline V and J ends were trimmed by 2 bases and 7 bases, with 12 bases remaining between them. The DNA for the CDR3 is TGCAGTGCTAGATCGTTGCGGAAAAATTCACCCCTCCACTTT. It translates to CSARSLRKNSPLHF.

In its sample, this clonotype was seen a few times. The chain links TRBV10-3 to TRBJ2-5, with D hard to call. V was pared by 3 bases and J by 9 bases, with 14 bases between. The CDR3 totals 13 residues. In germline, CDR1 is ENHRY, CDR2 SYGVKD. In nucleotides, the CDR3 is TGTGCCATCAGTGATGGACGGCAGAAGTCCCAGTACTTC. Translated, it gives CAISDGRQKSQYF.

The chain employs TRBV5-1 and TRBJ2-3; TRBD1 is a possible D gene (6 bases). Trimming left V 1 base short and J 1 base short, with 13 bases between. This CDR3 has 16 residues. Germline V gene lookup returns CDR1 SGHRS and CDR2 YFSETQ. Here the CDR3 DNA reads TGCGCCAGCAGCTTGCGACCAGGGGTTGGCACAGATACGCAGTATTTT. The encoded protein is CASSLRPGVGTDTQYF.

This clonotype appeared many times. The chain combines TRBV5-1 with TRBJ1-4, with D perhaps TRBD1 (6 bases). The V end lost 4 bases, the J end lost 0 bases, and 13 bases lay between the germline ends. Germline CDR1 and CDR2: SGHRS and YFSETQ. This CDR3 is built from 16 residues. CDR3 DNA: TGCGCCAGCAGCCCTGACAGGATCGCAACTAATGAAAAACTGTTTTTT. It yields the protein CASSPDRIATNEKLFF.

The rearrangement uses TRBV12-3 or TRBV12-4 and TRBJ1-5; TRBD1 is a possible D gene (6 bases). The CDR3 is 13 residues long. Trimming pared 0 bases from V and 11 bases from J, leaving 11 bases between. CDR3 bases: TGTGCCAGCAGTTTAGCGGGGAAGGGGGCCCAGCATTTT. Protein: CASSLAGKGAQHF.

J is TRBJ2-3 and V is TRBV5-1; a possible D gene is TRBD1 (6 bases). With 3 bases removed from V and 1 base from J, the gap between germline ends came to 18 bases. Germline CDR1 reads SGHRS; CDR2 reads YFSETQ. The CDR3 contains 17 residues. CDR3 DNA sequence: TGCGCCAGCAGCTCACAGGGATTGCACGGGGGCACAGATACGCAGTATTTT. As protein: CASSSQGLHGGTDTQYF.

This rearrangement joins TRBV4-3 to TRBJ2-5; 10 bases align to TRBD1. This CDR3 is 16 amino acids long. From germline, CDR1 is LGHNA and CDR2 YSLEER. Unmatched junction bases numbered 10, after V lost 4 bases and J lost 5 bases. Here the CDR3 reads CASSPRQGAYRETQYF. The CDR3 coding sequence is TGCGCCAGCAGCCCACGACAGGGGGCCTATAGGGAGACCCAGTACTTC.

V usage is TRBV2 and J usage is TRBJ2-1; unclear D gene. V dropped 1 base and J dropped 11 bases, with 6 bases sitting between them. The CDR3 loop spans 11 amino acids. Germline values: CDR1 SNHLY, CDR2 FYNNEI. This CDR3 is CASSEENKQFF. CDR3 sequence (DNA): TGTGCCAGCAGTGAAGAGAACAAGCAGTTCTTC.